The clone carrying this T cell receptor beta chain has more than one count but fewer than ten. The antigen is unknown. These data are taken from a study of T cells after posttransplantation cyclophosphamide. TCRdb's copy holds only in-frame clones and misses some; the assay was immunoSEQ multiplex PCR. There are about 36,000 clones in the sample, none observed a single time. Findings and limits, study-wide: After PTCy, TRB diversity resembled that of CNI/methotrexate controls. Donor-recipient repertoire similarity was low at 1-2 months, rising over year one. TRB overlap between skin or GI tissue T cells and blood was limited.

This TCR came from a girl aged 5-17 years in good health, CMV-negative, and a related stem cell transplant donor. The sequenced sample consisted of PBMCs.

The CDR3 DNA follows: TGTGCCAGCAGCCCTATTGTGCCTACGCAGTATTTT. As protein: CASSPIVPTQYF. The V and J genes are TRBV7-8 and TRBJ2-3; D call uncertain. The germline CDR1 and CDR2 sequences are SGHVS and FQNEAQ. The CDR3 spans 12 residues. Trimming took off 5 bases at V and 8 bases at J, with 11 bases between the two ends.